This T cell receptor beta chain is drawn from a study of blood T cell repertoires in COVID-19. In the study overall: COVID-19 samples from acute and convalescent phases originated in the United States, Italy and Spain.

Profiled with immunoSEQ multiplex PCR; TCRdb holds only in-frame clones, not every one. The table shows 250,000 to 300,000 clones, with roughly nine tenths occurring only once. Those enrolled in Seattle joined during active infection and were followed longitudinally afterward. The CDR3 is made up of 16 amino acids. Looked up from germline, CDR1 is MGHRA and CDR2 is YSYEKL. The V and J ends lost 1 base and 1 base respectively, with 11 bases between them. Material for sequencing was peripheral blood. The chain recombines TRBV4-1 with TRBJ1-3, with a tentative D call TRBD1 (5 bases). The clonotype originates from a woman in her 30s with COVID-19, enrolled during active disease. The CDR3 DNA follows: TGCGCCAGCAGCCAAGCTTCCCGGGGGTCTGGAAACACCATATATTTT. It encodes CASSQASRGSGNTIYF.